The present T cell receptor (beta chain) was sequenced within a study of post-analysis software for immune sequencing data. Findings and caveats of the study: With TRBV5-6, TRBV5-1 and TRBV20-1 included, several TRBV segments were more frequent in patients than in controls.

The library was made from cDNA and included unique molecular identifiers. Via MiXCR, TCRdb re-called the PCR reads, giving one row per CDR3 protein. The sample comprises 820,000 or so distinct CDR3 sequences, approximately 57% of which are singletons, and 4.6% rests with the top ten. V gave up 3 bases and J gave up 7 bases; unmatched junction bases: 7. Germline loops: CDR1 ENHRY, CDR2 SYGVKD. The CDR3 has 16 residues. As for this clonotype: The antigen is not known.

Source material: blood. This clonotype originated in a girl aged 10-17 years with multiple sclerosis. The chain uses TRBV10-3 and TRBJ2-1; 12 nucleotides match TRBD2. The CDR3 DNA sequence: TGTGCCATCAGTGACGGACTAGCGGGGAGGGGAAATGAGCAGTTCTTC. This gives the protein CAISDGLAGRGNEQFF.